These 3 T cell receptor beta chains were all obtained from the same sample, sequenced in a study of radiation and T cells in renal cell carcinoma. Assay: immunoSEQ multiplex PCR; the TCRdb copy retains only in-frame clones and omits some. The table lists 150,000 to 180,000 clones, approximately 90% of them singletons. Time point given: blood 2 weeks post-SBRT. As for treatment: 15 Gy SBRT to primary tumor, nephrectomy 4 weeks later. Source: blood, taken from a patient whose treatment included radiotherapy and nephrectomy. These receptors all come from a woman aged 45-59 years with renal cell carcinoma.

J is TRBJ2-3 and V is TRBV5-1; TRBD2 matches 12 bases. CDR3 size: 17 residues. The germline V gene encodes CDR1 SGHRS and CDR2 YFSETQ. Losses at the gene ends were 0 bases for V and 6 bases for J; bases not matched to a gene: 8. DNA for the CDR3: TGCGCCAGCAGCTTGGCTGCTCTAGCGGGGGGGCCGGATACGCAGTATTTT. Residues: CASSLAALAGGPDTQYF.

V usage is TRBV19 and J usage is TRBJ1-1; D uncertain. The CDR3 is 14 amino acids. Germline V lookup: CDR1 LNHDA, CDR2 SQIVND (reference sequence). Deletions cut 3 bases from V and 1 base from J, with 9 bases between. CDR3 in DNA: TGTGCCAGTAGTATTAGTCAGAGGAACACTGAAGCTTTCTTT. Translating it yields CASSISQRNTEAFF.

This rearrangement joins TRBV7-3 to TRBJ1-1, with 7 positions matching TRBD1. Germline CDR1 and CDR2: SGHTA and FQGTGA. V shed 2 bases, J shed 2 bases, and the junction held 2 bases outside the gene matches. The CDR3 sequence is 14 residues long. CDR3 DNA sequence: TGTGCCAGCAGCTTAGACAGGGTAAACACTGAAGCTTTCTTT. It encodes CASSLDRVNTEAFF.